Listed here are 30 T cell receptor beta chains from one sample, sequenced in a study of long-term antiretroviral therapy in people with HIV. A v3.0 immunoSEQ assay was performed at survey level. The table came from immunoSEQ multiplex PCR; TCRdb's copy has only in-frame clones and leaves some out. Of 20,000 to 30,000 clones listed, more than 75% are singletons. Sequencing used unsorted PBMCs, obtained 4.8 to 5 years after starting antiretroviral therapy. The receptor set was obtained from a man aged 35-49 years with HIV.

The chain carries TRBV7-2 and TRBJ1-1, with 10 positions matching TRBD1. V lost 6 bases and J lost 4; bases outside the gene matches: 8. The germline V gene has CDR1 SGHTA and CDR2 FQGNSA. The CDR3 sequence is 15 residues long. CDR3 sequence reads: CASSSRTGGTTEAFF. CDR3 in DNA: TGTGCCAGCAGTTCTCGGACAGGGGGGACCACTGAAGCTTTCTTT.

The chain combines TRBV27 with TRBJ2-7; TRBD2 matches at 10 bases. Trimming cost V 5 bases and J 2 bases; bases outside gene matches: 9. Germline CDR1 and CDR2: MNHEY and SMNVEV (reference sequence). This CDR3 spans 16 amino acids. The CDR3 loop is CASSGAASGGAYEQYF. The CDR3 DNA sequence: TGTGCCAGCAGTGGGGCCGCTAGCGGGGGTGCCTACGAGCAGTACTTC.

The CDR3 sequence: CASRASGTSGINEQFF. The DNA of the CDR3 is TGCGCCAGCAGGGCCTCCGGGACTAGCGGGATAAATGAGCAGTTCTTC. The chain recombines TRBV4-3 with TRBJ2-1, with 13 bases lining up with TRBD2. Losses at the gene ends were 6 bases for V and 7 bases for J; bases not matched to a gene: 9. The CDR3 runs 16 residues. The V gene's germline CDR1 is LGHNA and CDR2 YSLEER.

The chain carries TRBV7-2 and TRBJ2-3, with D hard to call. CDR3 length equals 15 residues. Trimming left V 2 bases short and J 2 bases short, with 11 bases between. Germline CDR1 is SGHTA and CDR2 is FQGNSA. The CDR3 nucleotides read TGTGCCAGCAGCTTATCAAGGGAACTCACAGATACGCAGTATTTT. Its translation: CASSLSRELTDTQYF. Looking up the rest from reference TRBV7-2 and TRBJ2-3 gives the full variable domain: GAGVSQSPSNKVTEKGKDVELRCDPISGHTALYWYRQSLGQGLEFLIYFQGNSAPDKSGLPSDRFSAERTGGSVSTLTIQRTQQEDSAVYLCASSLSRELTDTQYFGPGTRLTVL.

In this sample, this clone turned up once. This sequence joins TRBV9 and TRBJ2-7; the D gene could be TRBD1 or TRBD2 (5 bases each). Trimming pared 3 bases from V and 0 bases from J, leaving 13 bases between. Germline V gene lookup returns CDR1 SGDLS and CDR2 YYNGEE. This CDR3 is 15 amino acids long. CDR3 residues: CASSGGLGTSYEQYF. DNA for the CDR3: TGTGCCAGCAGCGGGGGCCTAGGGACCTCCTACGAGCAGTACTTC.

The chain carries TRBV7-9 and TRBJ1-2; perhaps TRBD1 as D (5 bases). The CDR3 has 15 residues. V was shortened by 4 bases and J by 2 bases, with 14 bases between the two germline ends. Germline V gives CDR1 SEHNR, CDR2 FQNEAQ (reference sequence). DNA for the CDR3: TGTGCCAGCAGCTCATGGGGCAGTGAGAACTATGGCTACACCTTC. This gives the protein CASSSWGSENYGYTF. The full variable domain, in which reference TRBV7-9 and TRBJ1-2 provide the parts outside the CDR3, is DTGVSQNPRHKITKRGQNVTFRCDPISEHNRLYWYRQTLGQGPEFLTYFQNEAQLEKSRLLSDRFSAERPKGSFSTLEIQRTEQGDSAMYLCASSSWGSENYGYTFGSGTRLTVV.

V and J are TRBV11-2 and TRBJ2-1; TRBD2 aligns across 12 bases. This CDR3 comprises 15 residues. V lost 6 bases, J lost 8 bases, and 8 bases stayed unmatched. Looked up from germline, CDR1 is SGHAT and CDR2 is FQNNGV. CDR3 residues: CASRFLAGGPYEQFF. CDR3 coding DNA: TGTGCCAGCAGATTTCTAGCGGGGGGGCCTTATGAGCAGTTCTTC.

The chain employs TRBV19 and TRBJ1-1; D perhaps matches TRBD1 (6 bases). Germline assignment: CDR1 LNHDA and CDR2 SQIVND (reference sequence). V lost 10 bases and J lost 6, with 24 bases in between. The CDR3 loop spans 15 amino acids. The DNA of the CDR3 is TGTGCCACCCTGGACAGAACTCAACTTAGGTCTGAAGCTTTCTTT. Its translation is CATLDRTQLRSEAFF.

V is TRBV10-3 and J is TRBJ2-2; tentatively, D is TRBD1 or TRBD2 (5 bases each). The germline CDR1 and CDR2 sequences are ENHRY and SYGVKD. The V and J ends lost 4 bases and 4 bases respectively, with 13 bases between them. This CDR3 spans 15 amino acids. CDR3 in DNA: TGTGCCATCAGTGTGTTAAGTGGGGGCACCGGGGAGCTGTTTTTT. Protein product: CAISVLSGGTGELFF.

This chain links TRBV6-1 with TRBJ2-5; D gene uncertain. The CDR3 length is 15 residues. Germline CDR1 reads MNHNS; CDR2 reads SASEGT. Trimming took off 3 bases at V and 4 bases at J, with 15 bases between the two ends. CDR3 sequence (DNA): TGTGCCAGCAGTGATAAGAGCAGGATCCCAGAGACCCAGTACTTC. It translates to CASSDKSRIPETQYF.

J is TRBJ2-3 and V is TRBV11-2; possible D gene TRBD1, 6 bases. The CDR3 runs 15 residues. Trimming removed 5 bases at V and 0 bases at J, with 12 bases between. Looked up from germline, CDR1 is SGHAT and CDR2 is FQNNGV. CDR3 in amino acids: CASSRTGQSTDTQYF. DNA for the CDR3: TGTGCCAGCAGCCGTACAGGGCAAAGCACAGATACGCAGTATTTT.

V gene TRBV15 combines with J gene TRBJ2-7; D possibly corresponds to TRBD2 (7 bases). The V end was cut by 1 base, the J end by 0 bases, with 10 bases between. Germline V gives CDR1 LNHNV, CDR2 YYDKDF (reference sequence). This CDR3 comprises 15 residues. The CDR3 reads CATSRGRGASYEQYF. CDR3 DNA sequence: TGTGCCACCAGCAGAGGCCGGGGGGCCTCCTACGAGCAGTACTTC.

V is TRBV11-2 and J is TRBJ2-7; 7 bases map to TRBD2. With V trimmed by 5 bases and J by 5 bases, 6 bases remained unmatched. Per the germline V gene, CDR1 is SGHAT and CDR2 is FQNNGV. This CDR3 has 13 amino acids. This CDR3 is CASSQRLAHEQYF. The DNA of the CDR3 is TGTGCCAGCAGCCAAAGACTAGCCCACGAGCAGTACTTC.

A word on this clone: This sample includes further DNA sequences coding for the same CDR3. This chain uses TRBV5-1 with TRBJ2-7; no clear D. This CDR3 has 11 residues. V was shortened by 7 bases and J by 4 bases, with 9 bases between the two germline ends. Per the germline V gene, CDR1 is SGHRS and CDR2 is YFSETQ. In nucleotides, the CDR3 is TGCGCCAGCCGAGGACCTTACGAGCAGTACTTC. It is translated as CASRGPYEQYF. The full variable domain, in which reference TRBV5-1 and TRBJ2-7 provide the parts outside the CDR3, is KAGVTQTPRYLIKTRGQQVTLSCSPISGHRSVSWYQQTPGQGLQFLFEYFSETQRNKGNFPGRFSGRQFSNSRSEMNVSTLELGDSALYLCASRGPYEQYFGPGTRLTVT.

The chain uses TRBV2 and TRBJ2-2; TRBD1 aligns across 8 bases. The trim removed 0 bases at V and 8 bases at J, leaving 2 bases unmatched. Germline-derived CDR1 and CDR2 are SNHLY and FYNNEI. The CDR3 is made up of 14 amino acids. The CDR3 here is CASSEAQGAGELFF. In nucleotides, the CDR3 is TGTGCCAGCAGTGAAGCTCAGGGGGCAGGGGAGCTGTTTTTT. Full variable domain (missing parts from reference TRBV2 and TRBJ2-2): EPEVTQTPSHQVTQMGQEVILRCVPISNHLYFYWYRQILGQKVEFLVSFYNNEISEKSEIFDDQFSVERPDGSNFTLKIRSTKLEDSAMYFCASSEAQGAGELFFGEGSRLTVL.

The rearrangement uses TRBV11-1 and TRBJ1-5; D is unresolved. Per the germline V gene, CDR1 is SGHAT and CDR2 is FQDESV (reference sequence). V shed 1 base and J shed 8 bases, with 9 bases lying between them. The CDR3 spans 13 residues. In nucleotides, the CDR3 is TGTGCCAGCAGCTTAGGACTGGGTAAGCCCCAGCATTTT. As protein: CASSLGLGKPQHF.

DNA of the CDR3: TGTGCCAGTAGTTTCCAGTCTAACTATGGCTACACCTTC. As protein: CASSFQSNYGYTF. This rearrangement joins TRBV19 to TRBJ1-2; D is uncertain. The CDR3 loop spans 13 amino acids. CDR1 and CDR2 from the germline V gene are LNHDA and SQIVND (reference sequence). Between the trimmed V and J ends, which lost 5 bases and 0 bases, there was a span of 7 bases.

The rearrangement uses TRBV7-9 and TRBJ2-1; 15 bases are shared with TRBD2. This CDR3 spans 15 amino acids. The trim removed 4 bases at V and 10 bases at J, leaving 5 bases unmatched. Germline CDR1 is SEHNR and CDR2 is FQNEAQ (reference sequence). CDR3 amino acids: CASSYGTSGGSEQFF. The CDR3 coding sequence is TGTGCCAGCAGCTATGGGACTAGCGGGGGGTCGGAGCAGTTCTTC.

This chain connects TRBV6-5 to TRBJ1-1; perhaps TRBD1 as D (6 bases). Germline-derived CDR1 and CDR2 are MNHEY and SVGAGI. The CDR3 is made up of 13 amino acids. V was clipped by 2 bases and J by 4 bases, with 8 bases between them. The CDR3 sequence is CASSYGQLTEAFF. Here the CDR3 DNA reads TGTGCCAGCAGTTACGGACAGCTCACTGAAGCTTTCTTT.

This clone appeared once. The chain recombines TRBV5-4 with TRBJ1-2; 12 nucleotides match TRBD1. The CDR3 covers 14 residues. The junction had 4 bases not matched to a gene; V was cut back by 3 bases and J by 7 bases. Germline values: CDR1 SGHNT, CDR2 YYREEE (reference sequence). This chain's CDR3 is CASSWDRGLGGYTF. As DNA, the CDR3 is TGTGCCAGCAGCTGGGACAGGGGGCTGGGTGGCTACACCTTC.

The genes are TRBV19 and TRBJ2-1, with TRBD2 matching 8 bases. Germline V gives CDR1 LNHDA, CDR2 SQIVND (reference sequence). V gave up 3 bases and J gave up 5 bases; unmatched junction bases: 9. The CDR3 is made up of 16 amino acids. The CDR3 DNA reads TGTGCCAGTAGTATCCTCACGGGGGGGCCCAACAATGAGCAGTTCTTC. Protein: CASSILTGGPNNEQFF.

V and J are TRBV7-2 and TRBJ2-1, with 9 bases lining up with TRBD2. CDR1 SGHTA and CDR2 FQGNSA come from the germline V gene. The J segment lost 6 bases and the V segment lost 0 bases, leaving 3 bases of the junction unmatched. This CDR3 has 15 amino acids. CDR3 sequence (DNA): TGTGCCAGCAGCTTAGCGCGGGGGGGTGTCAATGAGCAGTTCTTC. Translated: CASSLARGGVNEQFF.

This chain connects TRBV29-1 to TRBJ2-1; a possible D gene is TRBD1 (6 bases). Trimming removed 0 bases from V and 1 base from J, with 10 bases in between. The CDR3 has 15 residues. Germline values: CDR1 SQVTM, CDR2 ANQGSEA. The CDR3, as DNA: TGCAGCGTTGAAGAAACAGGGAATTCCTACAATGAGCAGTTCTTC. Translating it yields CSVEETGNSYNEQFF.

The chain combines TRBV10-3 with TRBJ2-7, with 15 bases that match TRBD2. The CDR3 has 15 amino acids. V gave up 8 bases and J gave up 0 bases; unmatched junction bases: 2. From germline, CDR1 is ENHRY and CDR2 SYGVKD. CDR3 coding DNA: TGTGCCATCGGGACTAGCGGGGGGCTCTCCTACGAGCAGTACTTC. Protein sequence: CAIGTSGGLSYEQYF.

The chain links TRBV11-3 to TRBJ2-3; D gene uncertain. Germline lookup yields CDR1 SGHNT and CDR2 YENEEA. This CDR3 is 14 amino acids long. V was cut by 2 bases and J by 2 bases, with 8 bases left in between. CDR3: CASSLLADTDTQYF. In DNA form, the CDR3 reads TGTGCCAGCAGCTTACTCGCCGACACAGATACGCAGTATTTT.

The J gene is TRBJ2-7, the V gene TRBV5-1; 7 bases match TRBD1. V was clipped by 3 bases and J by 2 bases; unmatched bases: 5. The CDR3 has 14 residues. CDR1 and CDR2 from the germline V gene are SGHRS and YFSETQ. This chain's CDR3 is CASSSGQPTYEQYF. Here the CDR3 DNA reads TGCGCCAGCAGCTCGGGACAGCCTACCTACGAGCAGTACTTC.

The chain has TRBV7-9 and TRBJ1-3; the match to TRBD1 covers 7 bases. The J segment lost 0 bases and the V segment lost 5 bases, leaving 7 bases of the junction unmatched. CDR1 and CDR2 (germline): SEHNR, FQNEAQ (reference sequence). This CDR3 has 16 residues. CDR3 nucleotides: TGTGCCAGCAGCCTCCCAGACAGGGCCTCTGGAAACACCATATATTTT. It translates to CASSLPDRASGNTIYF.

This clone came up once. The rearrangement uses TRBV5-6 and TRBJ2-2, with D tentatively TRBD1 (6 bases). Trimming shortened V by 7 bases and J by 4 bases, and 14 bases separated the two germline ends. The CDR3 spans 14 residues. CDR1 is SGHDT and CDR2 is YYEEEE in the germline V gene. DNA of the CDR3: TGTGCCAGCGGACAGATACACCTCACCGGGGAGCTGTTTTTT. This translates into CASGQIHLTGELFF.

CDR3 in DNA: TGTGCCAGCAGTTTGCTGGGACAGGGGACGAACGAGCAGTACTTC. Its translation: CASSLLGQGTNEQYF. The chain recombines TRBV27 with TRBJ2-7, with 10 bases fitting TRBD1. Germline V CDR1 and CDR2: MNHEY, SMNVEV (reference sequence). V lost 3 bases and J lost 5; bases outside the gene matches: 7. The CDR3 sequence is 15 residues long.

V is TRBV2 and J is TRBJ2-1; 7 bases are shared with TRBD2. The junction had 12 bases not matched to a gene; V was cut back by 5 bases and J by 8 bases. There are 15 residues in the CDR3. Germline V lookup: CDR1 SNHLY, CDR2 FYNNEI. The CDR3 spells CASSMRGSRIDEQFF. In DNA form, the CDR3 reads TGTGCCAGCAGTATGCGGGGGTCCCGGATAGATGAGCAGTTCTTC. Looking up the rest from reference TRBV2 and TRBJ2-1 gives the full variable domain: EPEVTQTPSHQVTQMGQEVILRCVPISNHLYFYWYRQILGQKVEFLVSFYNNEISEKSEIFDDQFSVERPDGSNFTLKIRSTKLEDSAMYFCASSMRGSRIDEQFFGPGTRLTVL.